The clone carrying this T cell receptor (beta chain) was seen repeatedly, ten times or more. The antigen is unknown. Making use of molecular barcodes, quantitative 5'-RACE generated TCR beta libraries. TCRdb recomputed calls from the 5' RACE reads with MiXCR, one row per CDR3 protein. Here the sample spans more than 500,000 distinct CDR3 sequences, approximately 5% being singletons. This CDR3 is 14 amino acids long. V was trimmed by 4 bases and J by 2 bases, leaving 8 bases between them. The germline V gene encodes CDR1 MNHNS and CDR2 SASEGT. This entry belongs to a study of CD8 T cells in ankylosing spondylitis. Study-level points and caveats: Prior literature has documented some motif variants in synovial fluid and blood from reactive arthritis. For ankylosing spondylitis blood, a TCR beta motif of seven to nine highly homologous variants appeared characteristic. Matched ankylosing spondylitis synovial fluid reportedly showed significant enrichment of disease-linked clones.

Sequencing input: blood, either unsorted or a sorted T cell fraction (not recorded which). The clonotype originates from a male donor with ankylosing spondylitis. V is TRBV6-1 and J is TRBJ2-2, with D possibly matching TRBD1 (5 bases). The CDR3 spells CASSVTGNTGELFF. As DNA, the CDR3 is TGTGCCAGCAGTGTTACAGGCAACACCGGGGAGCTGTTTTTT.